One and the same sample provided the 23 T cell receptor beta chains below, sequenced in a study of blood T cells in healthy people across ages (dated by TCRdb to 2015 to 2017). The receptor library was made with 5' RACE. Sequencer: Illumina HiSeq 2500. A second PCR of roughly 7 to 12 cycles was run with a J-beta primer mix and a sample-barcoded 5' primer. The public reads were reanalyzed by TCRdb: fastp trimming at Q25, MiXCR alignment, in-frame beta chains only. A single entry per CDR3 protein holds the most common genes and DNA from its merged rows. The sample records more than 500,000 distinct CDR3 sequences, about 28% of which are singletons. The top ten hold 3% to 4.5% of the sample. This sample was shared with a second study, whose subject was T cells of mothers and their children.

The sequenced sample consisted of blood. All receptors come from a boy younger than 10 in good health.

The chain is built from TRBV6-5 and TRBJ2-3, with no clear D. Germline values: CDR1 MNHEY, CDR2 SVGAGI. The CDR3 spans 11 residues. Trimming left V 8 bases short and J 2 bases short, with 5 bases between. The CDR3 is CASGNTDTQYF. The CDR3, as DNA: TGTGCCAGCGGCAACACAGATACGCAGTATTTT.

This clonotype was counted between two and nine times. The chain combines TRBV28 with TRBJ1-5; 9 nucleotides match TRBD1. Germline V lookup: CDR1 MDHEN, CDR2 SYDVKM. The CDR3 consists of 15 residues. V trimming: 8 bases; J trimming: 4 bases; junction bases outside the gene matches: 9. The CDR3 DNA follows: TGTGCCAGCGTCGGAAGGGGGACAGGGAATCAGCCCCAGCATTTT. This translates into CASVGRGTGNQPQHF.

This clonotype has a handful of counts. This chain links TRBV29-1 with TRBJ2-5, with D perhaps assigned TRBD1 or TRBD2 (5 bases each). CDR3 size: 11 residues. Looked up from germline, CDR1 is SQVTM and CDR2 is ANQGSEA. Trimming left V 8 bases short and J 7 bases short, with 14 bases between. CDR3 sequence reads: CSMSGLGTQYF. In DNA, the CDR3 is TGCAGCATGTCGGGGCTCGGGACCCAGTACTTC.

This chain links TRBV13 with TRBJ1-1; no firm D call. The CDR3 covers 16 residues. Germline CDR1 PRHDT, CDR2 FYEKMQ (reference sequence). V dropped 5 bases and J dropped 0 bases, with 16 bases sitting between them. In DNA, the CDR3 is TGTGCCAGCAGCCCAGAGGCCCGAAACATGAACACTGAAGCTTTCTTT. The encoded protein is CASSPEARNMNTEAFF.

The genes are TRBV7-9 and TRBJ1-2, with D perhaps matching TRBD1 (5 bases). The V end lost 2 bases, the J end lost 8 bases, and 15 bases lay between the germline ends. Germline CDR1 and CDR2: SEHNR and FQNEAQ (reference sequence). The CDR3 extends over 14 amino acids. The CDR3 DNA reads as TGTGCCAGCAGCTTACATCAGGGAAGGGAAGGCTACACCTTC. Protein sequence: CASSLHQGREGYTF. Complete variable domain (other parts from reference TRBV7-9 and TRBJ1-2): DTGVSQNPRHKITKRGQNVTFRCDPISEHNRLYWYRQTLGQGPEFLTYFQNEAQLEKSRLLSDRFSAERPKGSFSTLEIQRTEQGDSAMYLCASSLHQGREGYTFGSGTRLTVV.

V usage is TRBV4-2 and J usage is TRBJ2-5; possible D gene TRBD2, 6 bases. The closer fit of TRBJ2-7 to the DNA end suggests the J call may be wrong. Per the germline V gene, CDR1 is LGHNA and CDR2 is YNFKEQ. This CDR3 contains 14 residues. The CDR3 DNA reads as TGTGCCAGCAGCCAAAGTGGGAGGACCTACGAGCAGTACTTC. Translation: CASSQSGRTYEQYF.

This clonotype was picked up a small number of times. This sequence joins TRBV6-6 and TRBJ2-5; D remains ambiguous. The CDR3 runs 14 residues. The V gene's germline CDR1 is MNHNY and CDR2 SVGAGI (reference sequence). Trimming left V 2 bases short and J 5 bases short, with 12 bases between. CDR3 in amino acids: CASSYGRLGETQYF. CDR3 in DNA: TGTGCCAGCAGTTACGGTCGGCTCGGGGAGACCCAGTACTTC.

Only a few counts were recorded for this clonotype. V and J are TRBV7-2 and TRBJ2-6; 9 bases are shared with TRBD1. The CDR3 loop spans 16 amino acids. The V segment lost 5 bases and the J segment 1 base; nucleotides outside the gene matches: 3. CDR1 is SGHTA and CDR2 is FQGNSA in the germline V gene. The CDR3 nucleotides are TGTGCCAGCAGCGTGACAGGGGGGTCTGGGGCCAACGTCCTGACTTTC. Its translation is CASSVTGGSGANVLTF.

The gene calls are TRBV7-8 and TRBJ2-1, with D perhaps given as TRBD1 or TRBD2 (5 bases each). Trimming stripped 1 base from V and 16 bases from J, with 17 bases between. In germline, CDR1 is SGHVS, CDR2 FQNEAQ. The CDR3 is 13 residues long. The CDR3 reads CASSLVPGPESFF. The CDR3 DNA sequence: TGTGCCAGCAGCTTAGTCCCGGGACCAGAGTCTTTCTTC.

This clonotype appeared a few times. V is TRBV6-2 or TRBV6-3 and J is TRBJ2-1, with 10 bases identical to TRBD2. CDR1 and CDR2 from the germline V gene are MNHEY and SVGEGT. This CDR3 contains 18 residues. V shed 2 bases, J shed 2 bases, and the junction held 9 bases outside the gene matches. Here the CDR3 reads CASSYPLAGVLTYNEQFF. The CDR3 bases are TGTGCCAGCAGTTACCCCCTAGCGGGAGTCCTGACCTACAATGAGCAGTTCTTC.

The V call is TRBV12-3 or TRBV12-4, the J call TRBJ2-7; maybe TRBD1 (6 bases). V lost 6 bases to trimming and J lost 1 base, with 19 bases between them. The CDR3 runs to 16 residues. CDR3 loop: CASSPKRQELSYEQYF. The CDR3 DNA reads TGTGCCAGCAGCCCGAAAAGACAGGAACTATCCTACGAGCAGTACTTC.

This clonotype came up a few times. The V gene is TRBV20-1, the J gene TRBJ2-4, with D maybe TRBD1 (5 bases). Germline lookup yields CDR1 DFQATT and CDR2 SNEGSKA (reference sequence). Between the trimmed V and J ends, which lost 0 bases and 9 bases, there was a span of 18 bases. The CDR3 spans 15 residues. CDR3 in DNA: TGCAGTGCTAGAGATTTTCGCAGGGCTGGAACCATTCAGTACTTC. Its translation: CSARDFRRAGTIQYF.

The sample holds a few counts of this clonotype. The J gene is TRBJ2-1, the V gene TRBV5-5; TRBD1 agrees at 9 bases. Germline V gene sequence: CDR1 SGHKS, CDR2 YYEKEE (reference sequence). The J segment lost 6 bases and the V segment lost 5 bases, leaving 3 bases of the junction unmatched. CDR3 size: 13 residues. The CDR3 region has the DNA TGTGCCAGCAGGACACAGGGGGCCAATGAGCAGTTCTTC. Its protein is CASRTQGANEQFF.

The J gene is TRBJ1-4, the V gene TRBV7-9; D is unresolved. V lost 3 bases and J 1 base, leaving 6 bases between the germline ends. Germline V gives CDR1 SEHNR, CDR2 FQNEAQ (reference sequence). The CDR3 sequence is 14 residues long. The CDR3 region is CASSLLGTNEKLFF. Here the CDR3 DNA reads TGTGCCAGCAGCTTGTTGGGAACTAATGAAAAACTGTTTTTT.

The chain has TRBV27 and TRBJ2-1; D uncertain. With the DNA end fitting TRBJ2-4 better, the J assignment may be wrong. Germline CDR1 and CDR2: MNHEY and SMNVEV (reference sequence). The CDR3 totals 13 residues. This CDR3 reads CASRRHNQETQYF. Here the CDR3 DNA reads TGTGCCAGCAGAAGACATAATCAAGAGACTCAGTACTTC.

This clonotype was detected only a few times. The rearrangement uses TRBV29-1 and TRBJ2-3, with a possible D match to TRBD2 (6 bases). CDR1 is SQVTM and CDR2 is ANQGSEA in the germline V gene. This CDR3 comprises 15 residues. Trimming pared 2 bases from V and 4 bases from J, leaving 16 bases between. CDR3 loop: CSVERLGARADTQYF. As DNA, the CDR3 is TGCAGCGTTGAACGACTAGGCGCTCGGGCAGATACGCAGTATTTT.

This sequence joins TRBV21-1 and TRBJ2-7; TRBD2 reflects the table's D call only, with no check against the DNA. TRBV21-1 is assigned pseudogene status. CDR3 length: 19 residues. The CDR3 nucleotides read TGTGCCAGCAGCAAAAGTGGGGGACTAGAACGTATCAGCTCCTACGAGCAGTACTTC. Protein product: CASSKSGGLERISSYEQYF.

This clonotype was found a few times. The rearrangement joins TRBV2 to TRBJ2-1; TRBD1 matches at 8 bases. The DNA matches TRBJ2-5 better at its end, which makes the J call doubtful. The CDR3 has 15 residues. CDR1 is SNHLY, CDR2 FYNNEI, per germline. DNA for the CDR3: TGTGCCAGCAGCGCGGACAGGGCAGTCGAGAAGACCCAGTACTTC. Amino acid sequence: CASSADRAVEKTQYF.

This rearrangement joins TRBV20-1 to TRBJ1-2; TRBD1 aligns across 7 bases. The CDR3 spans 13 residues. CDR1 and CDR2 from the germline V gene are DFQATT and SNEGSKA (reference sequence). The trim removed 5 bases at V and 5 bases at J, leaving 8 bases unmatched. The DNA of the CDR3 is TGCAGTGCTTGGAAAGGACAGGCGTATGGCTACACCTTC. Protein: CSAWKGQAYGYTF.

This clonotype has only a few counts. This chain links TRBV3-1 with TRBJ2-5; D is perhaps TRBD1 (5 bases). The J call is doubtful: the DNA matches TRBJ2-1 better. This CDR3 is 15 amino acids long. CDR1 is LGHDT and CDR2 is YNNKEL in the germline V gene (reference sequence). The CDR3 reads CASSQGAAGLREQFF. The CDR3 DNA follows: TGTGCCAGCAGCCAAGGGGCGGCAGGGCTACGGGAGCAGTTCTTC.

J is TRBJ1-2 and V is TRBV14; possibly TRBD1 for D (6 bases). CDR1 and CDR2 (germline): SGHDN, FVKESK. Trimming pared 6 bases from V and 3 bases from J, leaving 14 bases between. The CDR3 contains 14 residues. In DNA form, the CDR3 reads TGTGCCAGCAGTCAACAGGGAACCCACTATGGCTACACCTTC. Its translation is CASSQQGTHYGYTF.

This clonotype was observed a handful of times. The V gene is TRBV6-5, the J gene TRBJ1-6, with 8 bases that match TRBD1. In germline, CDR1 is MNHEY, CDR2 SVGAGI. The CDR3 runs to 15 residues. V gave up 6 bases and J gave up 10 bases; unmatched junction bases: 11. CDR3 in amino acids: CASSRGPEIGSPLHF. CDR3 nucleotides: TGTGCCAGCAGCAGGGGGCCCGAAATTGGCTCACCCCTCCACTTT.

The sample holds one count of this clonotype. V gene TRBV27 combines with J gene TRBJ2-3; possibly TRBD1 or TRBD2 for D (7 bases each). Trimming removed 1 base at V and 2 bases at J, with 16 bases between. Germline CDR1 and CDR2: MNHEY and SMNVEV (reference sequence). There are 17 residues in the CDR3. The CDR3 protein is CASSLLGRGHYTDTQYF. The CDR3 coding sequence is TGTGCCAGCAGTTTATTAGGGAGGGGGCACTACACAGATACGCAGTATTTT.